These 27 T cell receptor beta chains were sequenced from one sample in a study of CXCR3-negative and CXCR3-positive naive CD8 T cells. With UMI labels, 5' RACE was used to prepare the TRB cDNA libraries. TCRdb derives one entry per CDR3 protein from the 5' RACE reads, leaving out DNA. The sample is made up of 100,000 to 150,000 distinct CDR3 sequences, and the top ten hold 0.29% of it. The material sequenced was naive CXCR3- CD8+ T cells from blood. Subset of the sample: CD45RO-CCR7+CD27+CD95- naive CD8+ T cells lacking CXCR3 (TNR3-). These receptors originate from a human donor in good health. Some clones in this sample may be carry-over from other donors' samples.

The rearrangement joins TRBV12-3 or TRBV12-4 to TRBJ2-7; TCRdb's D gene call, TRBD2, goes unchecked for lack of DNA. There are 14 residues in the CDR3. CDR3 protein: CASSEPGQVGEQYF.

The chain uses TRBV12-3 or TRBV12-4 and TRBJ2-6; TCRdb returns TRBD1, unconfirmable since there is no DNA. This CDR3 is built from 16 residues. CDR3: CASSPRGGHGANVLTF.

The chain joins TRBV29-1 to TRBJ2-2; TCRdb outputs TRBD1, but without DNA this stays unchecked. The CDR3 runs 13 residues. Germline assignment: CDR1 SQVTM and CDR2 ANQGSEA. The CDR3 spells CSVVSGDTGELFF.

V and J are TRBV7-9 and TRBJ1-4; TCRdb returns TRBD1, unconfirmable since there is no DNA. CDR1 and CDR2 from the germline V gene are SEHNR and FQNEAQ (reference sequence). This CDR3 region has 12 residues. This CDR3 reads CASRPPGEKLFF.

This chain uses TRBV11-3 with TRBJ2-6; lacking DNA, the TRBD1 call made by TCRdb goes unchecked. The CDR3 consists of 15 residues. Germline assignment: CDR1 SGHNT and CDR2 YENEEA. CDR3 sequence: CASSRGDSGANVLTF.

The J gene is TRBJ2-2, the V gene TRBV6-5. Germline CDR1 and CDR2: MNHEY and SVGAGI. The CDR3 runs 14 residues. The CDR3 spells CASSYGVAYGELFF.

The chain links TRBV28 to TRBJ2-1. The CDR3 has 14 residues. CDR1 and CDR2 (germline): MDHEN, SYDVKM. Here the CDR3 reads CAIERAHRYNEQFF.

This chain uses TRBV5-6 with TRBJ1-1; no DNA is available, so the TRBD1 call from TCRdb remains unchecked. The CDR3 totals 14 residues. Germline CDR1 SGHDT, CDR2 YYEEEE. CDR3: CASGEQGISTEAFF.

The chain has TRBV6-2 or TRBV6-3 and TRBJ2-1. CDR3 size: 16 residues. CDR1 MNHEY and CDR2 SVGEGT come from the germline V gene. The chain's CDR3 is CASTLRTGPTYNEQFF.

V is TRBV12-3 or TRBV12-4 and J is TRBJ2-1; the TRBD1 assignment by TCRdb is unverifiable without DNA. The CDR3 is 16 residues long. The CDR3 reads CASSFEGQGVGGEQFF.

The chain uses TRBV12-3 or TRBV12-4 and TRBJ1-4; as DNA is missing, the TRBD1 call by TCRdb cannot be tested. CDR3 size: 15 residues. The chain's CDR3 is CASRLGDGENEKLFF.

The chain carries TRBV24-1 and TRBJ2-2; the TRBD2 assignment by TCRdb is unverifiable without DNA. The V gene's germline CDR1 is KGHDR and CDR2 SFDVKD. The CDR3 is 15 residues long. CDR3 loop: CATSDSGLAVGELFF.

The chain recombines TRBV20-1 with TRBJ1-1; TCRdb lists TRBD1, though no DNA is available to test this call. This CDR3 contains 12 residues. Per the germline V gene, CDR1 is DFQATT and CDR2 is SNEGSKA (reference sequence). The CDR3 region is CSRRGDAGEAFF.

The chain carries TRBV7-2 and TRBJ1-5; without DNA, the TCRdb call of TRBD1 cannot be checked. This CDR3 comprises 14 residues. CDR1 and CDR2 (germline): SGHTA, FQGNSA. Here the CDR3 reads CASSWGRGTQPQHF. Together with reference TRBV7-2 and TRBJ1-5, the CDR3 gives the full variable domain: GAGVSQSPSNKVTEKGKDVELRCDPISGHTALYWYRQSLGQGLEFLIYFQGNSAPDKSGLPSDRFSAERTGGSVSTLTIQRTQQEDSAVYLCASSWGRGTQPQHFGDGTRLSIL.

The rearrangement uses TRBV7-2 and TRBJ2-7; TCRdb outputs TRBD2, but without DNA this stays unchecked. CDR3 length: 16 amino acids. In germline, CDR1 is SGHTA, CDR2 FQGNSA. CDR3 residues: CASSLWSGGGSYEQYF.

This chain joins TRBV19 and TRBJ2-7; as DNA is missing, the TRBD1 call by TCRdb cannot be tested. Germline V lookup: CDR1 LNHDA, CDR2 SQIVND (reference sequence). CDR3 length: 15 residues. This chain's CDR3 is CASSITGGGIYEQYF. Full variable domain (rest looked up from reference TRBV19 and TRBJ2-7): DGGITQSPKYLFRKEGQNVTLSCEQNLNHDAMYWYRQDPGQGLRLIYYSQIVNDFQKGDIAEGYSVSREKKESFPLTVTSAQKNPTAFYLCASSITGGGIYEQYFGPGTRLTVT.

This chain uses TRBV15 with TRBJ2-1; the D gene TCRdb calls, TRBD2, cannot be checked with no DNA. CDR1 and CDR2 from the germline V gene are LNHNV and YYDKDF (reference sequence). The CDR3 totals 16 residues. The CDR3 is CATSSLAGGAYNEQFF.

This chain uses TRBV9 with TRBJ2-1; the D gene TCRdb calls, TRBD2, cannot be checked with no DNA. This CDR3 is 13 amino acids long. Looked up from germline, CDR1 is SGDLS and CDR2 is YYNGEE. The CDR3 loop is CASSPVLAGLQFF.

The chain recombines TRBV4-1 with TRBJ2-7. The length of the CDR3 is 17 residues. Germline V CDR1 and CDR2: MGHRA, YSYEKL. The CDR3 reads CASSEIWDPKAFYEQYF.

The chain couples TRBV9 to TRBJ2-7; TCRdb designates TRBD1, a call that cannot be tested without DNA. The CDR3 has 15 residues. Germline loops: CDR1 SGDLS, CDR2 YYNGEE. The CDR3 sequence: CASSAQGAKGYEQYF.

The rearrangement uses TRBV28 and TRBJ2-3; the D call of TRBD2 rests on TCRdb alone, since no DNA is present to check it. CDR3 length equals 13 residues. Germline V gene data show CDR1 as MDHEN and CDR2 as SYDVKM. The CDR3 sequence: CASSLSTSGPQYF.

The chain has TRBV11-2 and TRBJ2-1; checking the TCRdb D call of TRBD2 is not possible without DNA. Germline V gene data show CDR1 as SGHAT and CDR2 as FQNNGV. The length of the CDR3 is 15 residues. The CDR3 sequence: CASSFLAGFYNEQFF.

This chain's CDR3 is CASSEAAGHTYEQYF. This chain uses TRBV2 with TRBJ2-7; the D call of TRBD1 rests on TCRdb alone, since no DNA is present to check it. The CDR3 runs 15 residues. Germline lookup yields CDR1 SNHLY and CDR2 FYNNEI.

This chain connects TRBV13 to TRBJ1-1; TCRdb's D gene call, TRBD1, goes unchecked for lack of DNA. Germline V gene lookup returns CDR1 PRHDT and CDR2 FYEKMQ (reference sequence). This CDR3 spans 14 amino acids. The CDR3 here is CASSEGQGTFEAFF. Combining the CDR3 with reference TRBV13 and TRBJ1-1 gives the whole variable domain AAGVIQSPRHLIKEKRETATLKCYPIPRHDTVYWYQQGPGQDPQFLISFYEKMQSDKGSIPDRFSAQQFSDYHSELNMSSLELGDSALYFCASSEGQGTFEAFFGQGTRLTVV.

This chain uses TRBV19 with TRBJ1-1. CDR3 length: 15 residues. Germline CDR1 reads LNHDA; CDR2 reads SQIVND (reference sequence). The CDR3 spells CASSIPAVQNTEAFF.

V is TRBV28 and J is TRBJ2-7; absent DNA, TCRdb's TRBD2 call cannot be checked. Germline CDR1 MDHEN, CDR2 SYDVKM. CDR3 length equals 14 residues. The CDR3: CASGGTSGRREQYF.

The rearrangement joins TRBV4-3 to TRBJ1-2; TCRdb indicates TRBD1, and absent DNA this call remains unverified. The CDR3 spans 15 residues. Germline V gives CDR1 LGHNA, CDR2 YSLEER. The CDR3 is CASSPDRVISYGYTF.